This T cell receptor (beta chain) was sequenced for a study of T-cell reconstitution after alpha-beta-depleted transplantation in children. The CDR3 spans 14 residues. The germline CDR1 and CDR2 sequences are LNHDA and SQIVND (reference sequence). Between the trimmed V and J ends, which lost 4 bases and 7 bases, there was a span of 14 bases. Study observations and caveats: T-cell numbers and diversity, one year after transplant, stemmed largely from T cells that were newly produced. There were reportedly several hundred expanded graft clones from which alpha-beta T cells came about two months after transplant.

TCRbeta library preparation incorporated unique molecular identifiers. TCRdb itself ran the PCR reads through MiXCR, one entry per CDR3 protein. The table records 200,000 to 300,000 distinct CDR3 sequences, more than 20% of them present only once. Notes on this clonotype: What it binds is not known.

V and J are TRBV19 and TRBJ2-1, with D unresolved. This TCR derives from a female patient aged 2 to 10 who had a stem cell transplant for congenital amegakaryocytic thrombocytopenia, so the T cells may come from the graft donor. The input for sequencing was PBMCs, mostly from graft donor cells, taken 360 days after TCRalphabeta/CD19-depleted stem cell transplant. Written as DNA, the CDR3 is TGTGCCAGTAGTAGCTATCTCGGGTGGAATGAGCAGTTCTTC. Amino acid sequence: CASSSYLGWNEQFF.